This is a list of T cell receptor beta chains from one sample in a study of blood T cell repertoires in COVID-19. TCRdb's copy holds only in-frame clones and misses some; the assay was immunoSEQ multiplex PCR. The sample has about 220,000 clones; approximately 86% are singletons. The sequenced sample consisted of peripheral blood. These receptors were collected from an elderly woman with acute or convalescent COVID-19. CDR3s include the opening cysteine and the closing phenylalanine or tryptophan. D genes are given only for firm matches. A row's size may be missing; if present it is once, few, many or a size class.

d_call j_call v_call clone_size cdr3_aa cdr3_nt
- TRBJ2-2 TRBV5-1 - CATGIGGGSGELFF TGCGCCACCGGAATTGGTGGAGGGTCCGGGGAGCTGTTTTTT
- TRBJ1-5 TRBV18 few CASSPQASFGGQPQHF TGTGCCAGCTCACCACAGGCTTCTTTCGGCGGTCAGCCCCAGCATTTT
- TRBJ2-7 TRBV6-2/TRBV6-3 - CASSFGGLGQYF TGTGCCAGCAGCTTCGGGGGGCTCGGGCAGTACTTC
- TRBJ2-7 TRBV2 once CASGRDRAYEQYF TGTGCCAGCGGGCGGGACAGAGCCTACGAGCAGTACTTC
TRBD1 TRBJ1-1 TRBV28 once CASSSIGQGNTEAFF TGTGCCAGCAGTTCAATCGGACAGGGGAACACTGAAGCTTTCTTT
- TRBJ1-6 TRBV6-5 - CASRQALNNSPLHF TGTGCCAGCAGACAGGCTCTAAATAATTCACCCCTCCACTTT
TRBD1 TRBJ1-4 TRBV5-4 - CASSPGTGREEKLFF TGTGCCAGCAGCCCCGGGACAGGTCGGGAAGAAAAACTGTTTTTT
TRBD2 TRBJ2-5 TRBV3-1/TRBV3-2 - CASSTPGVGTSGETQYF TGTGCCAGCTCTACCCCCGGTGTCGGGACTAGCGGAGAGACCCAGTACTTC
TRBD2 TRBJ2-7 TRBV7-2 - CASSLRTRQPYEQYF TGTGCCAGCAGCTTAAGGACTAGGCAGCCCTACGAGCAGTACTTC
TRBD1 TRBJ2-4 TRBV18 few CASSPPGTGAPGAKNIQYF TGTGCCAGCTCACCCCCCGGGACAGGGGCCCCCGGGGCCAAAAACATTCAGTACTTC
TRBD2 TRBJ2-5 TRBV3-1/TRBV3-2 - CASSHPASREGETQYF TGTGCCAGCAGCCACCCGGCATCAAGGGAGGGCGAGACCCAGTACTTC
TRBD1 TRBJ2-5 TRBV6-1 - CASSDRGLPDRGETQYF TGTGCCAGCAGTGACAGAGGGTTACCGGACAGGGGGGAGACCCAGTACTTC
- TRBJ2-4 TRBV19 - CASSPSQVLGKNIQYF TGTGCCAGTAGTCCTTCACAGGTTCTGGGCAAAAACATTCAGTACTTC
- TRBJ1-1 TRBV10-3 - CAISERGEEAFF TGTGCCATCAGTGAGCGGGGGGAGGAAGCTTTCTTT
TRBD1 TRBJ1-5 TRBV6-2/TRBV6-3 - CASSSIDRDSNQPQHF TGTGCCAGCAGTTCGATCGACAGGGATAGCAATCAGCCCCAGCATTTT
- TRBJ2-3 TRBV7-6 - CASSLALRGRGRGDTQYF TGTGCCAGCAGCTTAGCCCTCCGGGGGCGGGGGCGCGGAGATACGCAGTATTTT
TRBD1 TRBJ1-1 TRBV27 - CASRSRGQPNTEAFF TGTGCCAGCAGATCAAGGGGACAGCCGAACACTGAAGCTTTCTTT
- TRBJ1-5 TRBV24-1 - CATQGTTNQPQHF TGTGCCACCCAGGGGACTACTAATCAGCCCCAGCATTTT
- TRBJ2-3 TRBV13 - CASSLGLGGTDTQYF TGTGCCAGCAGCTTAGGCCTCGGGGGCACAGATACGCAGTATTTT
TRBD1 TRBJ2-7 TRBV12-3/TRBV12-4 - CASSLGQNYEQYF TGTGCCAGCAGTTTGGGACAGAACTACGAGCAGTACTTC
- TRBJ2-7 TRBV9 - CASSVGQQSYEQYF TGTGCCAGCAGCGTAGGACAGCAAAGCTACGAGCAGTACTTC
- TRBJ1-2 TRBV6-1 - CASSEEFEGFRVAF TGTGCCAGCAGTGAGGAATTCGAGGGTTTTCGTGTCGCCTTC
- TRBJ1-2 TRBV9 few CASSVNLNYGYTF TGTGCCAGCAGCGTGAACCTAAACTATGGCTACACCTTC
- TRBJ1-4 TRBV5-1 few CASSADGQPPNEKLFF TGCGCCAGCAGCGCCGACGGACAGCCTCCTAATGAAAAACTGTTTTTT
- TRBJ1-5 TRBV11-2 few CASSPGAGKPQHF TGTGCCAGTTCCCCGGGTGCCGGGAAGCCCCAGCATTTT
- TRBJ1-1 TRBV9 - CASSRGQRNTEAFF TGTGCCAGCAGCAGAGGACAGAGGAACACTGAAGCTTTCTTT
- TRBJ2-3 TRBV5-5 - CASSLANGRGRFTDTQYF TGTGCCAGCAGCTTGGCCAACGGCAGGGGCAGATTCACAGATACGCAGTATTTT
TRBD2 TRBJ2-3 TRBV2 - CASRLLAGFGTDTQYF TGTGCCAGCAGATTGTTAGCGGGGTTCGGCACAGATACGCAGTATTTT
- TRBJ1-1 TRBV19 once CASSMNRNTEAFF TGTGCCAGTAGTATGAACAGGAACACTGAAGCTTTCTTT
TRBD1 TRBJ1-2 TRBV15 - CATSRDRVGGYTF TGTGCCACCAGCAGGGACAGGGTGGGCGGCTACACCTTC
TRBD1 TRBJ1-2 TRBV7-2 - CASSSQTGAGGYTF TGTGCCAGCAGCTCCCAGACAGGGGCAGGTGGCTACACCTTC
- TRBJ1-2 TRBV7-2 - CASSLGVSRFAPNYGYTF TGTGCCAGCAGCTTAGGGGTCAGCAGGTTTGCCCCAAACTATGGCTACACCTTC
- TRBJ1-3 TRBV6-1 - CASSVSGASSGNTIYF TGTGCCAGCAGTGTTTCAGGGGCGAGCTCTGGAAACACCATATATTTT
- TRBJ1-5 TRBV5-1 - CASSLDGGNQPQHF TGCGCCAGCAGCTTGGATGGAGGCAATCAGCCCCAGCATTTT
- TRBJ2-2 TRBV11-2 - CASSQQDTNTGELFF TGTGCCAGCAGCCAGCAGGATACGAACACCGGGGAGCTGTTTTTT
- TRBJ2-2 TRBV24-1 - CATSRPSGTGELFF TGTGCCACCTCACGCCCCTCAGGGACCGGGGAGCTGTTTTTT
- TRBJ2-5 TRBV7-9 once CASSLVSGGAGETQYF TGTGCCAGCAGCTTAGTAAGTGGTGGCGCGGGAGAGACCCAGTACTTC
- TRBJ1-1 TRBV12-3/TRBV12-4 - CASSPRQDTEAFF TGTGCCAGCAGCCCCCGACAGGACACTGAAGCTTTCTTT
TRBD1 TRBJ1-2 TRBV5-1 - CASSLNPSGQGPYGYTF TGCGCCAGCAGCTTGAATCCCTCAGGACAGGGACCCTATGGCTACACCTTC
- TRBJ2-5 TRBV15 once CATSRDSGSGETQYF TGTGCCACCAGCAGAGATTCGGGGAGTGGGGAGACCCAGTACTTC
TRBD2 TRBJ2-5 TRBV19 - CASGAGGAWETQYF TGTGCCAGTGGAGCGGGGGGGGCCTGGGAGACCCAGTACTTC
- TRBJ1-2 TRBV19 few CASRPRGENYGYTF TGTGCCAGTCGCCCCAGGGGTGAAAACTATGGCTACACCTTC
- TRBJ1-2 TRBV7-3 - CASSLGEGGYGYTF TGTGCCAGCAGCTTAGGGGAAGGAGGCTATGGCTACACCTTC